The 6 T cell receptor beta chains below come from one sample, sequenced in a study of CD8+ T cells in alopecia areata. Sequencing relied on a cDNA template that was reverse transcribed from extracted RNA. Generated by immunoSEQ multiplex PCR, the TCRdb table keeps only in-frame clones and is missing some. This table has under 250,000 clones, about 53% appearing once. The sample here was CD4+ T cells sorted from blood, taken at week 0. The receptors come from a human donor with alopecia areata.

The rearrangement uses TRBV5-4 and TRBJ1-1, with no clear D. Germline CDR1 SGHNT, CDR2 YYREEE (reference sequence). The CDR3 has 13 residues. Trimming removed 4 bases from V and 2 bases from J, with 9 bases in between. The CDR3, as DNA: TGTGCCAGCAGCCCCGCGTCAAACACTGAAGCTTTCTTT. This codes for CASSPASNTEAFF.

This rearrangement joins TRBV2 to TRBJ2-7, with no clear D. This CDR3 is 11 amino acids long. Germline V gene lookup returns CDR1 SNHLY and CDR2 FYNNEI. Between the trimmed V and J ends, which lost 10 bases and 3 bases, there was a span of 10 bases. The CDR3 spells CATQVDYEQYF. The CDR3 nucleotides read TGTGCCACCCAAGTAGACTACGAGCAGTACTTC.

A single count supports this clone. This chain joins TRBV25-1 and TRBJ2-1, with D possibly TRBD1 on 5 matching bases. The germline V and J ends were trimmed by 7 bases and 9 bases, with 19 bases remaining between them. Per the germline V gene, CDR1 is MGHDK and CDR2 is SYGVNS. The length of the CDR3 is 14 residues. The CDR3 is CASTIQGLNSEQFF. In DNA form, the CDR3 reads TGTGCCAGCACAATTCAGGGCCTTAACAGTGAGCAGTTCTTC.

This clone was counted a few times. The chain uses TRBV30 and TRBJ2-5; 10 bases are shared with TRBD2. This CDR3 comprises 14 residues. The V segment lost 3 bases and the J segment 3 bases; nucleotides outside the gene matches: 4. Germline CDR1 GTSNPN, CDR2 SVGIG (reference sequence). CDR3 DNA sequence: TGTGCCTGGAGAGCGGGAGGGTATGAAGAGACCCAGTACTTC. Its protein product is CAWRAGGYEETQYF.

In this sample, this clone turned up a few times. The CDR3 region has the DNA TGTGCCAGCAGCTTAGTCGCGGGCAACTACGAGCAGTACTTC. It specifies CASSLVAGNYEQYF. The chain has TRBV7-6 and TRBJ2-7; maybe TRBD2 (5 bases). Germline V gene lookup returns CDR1 SGHVS and CDR2 FNYEAQ. V shed 1 base and J shed 3 bases, with 10 bases lying between them. The CDR3 has 14 amino acids. The whole variable domain, remainder taken from reference TRBV7-6 and TRBJ2-7, is GAGVSQSPRYKVTKRGQDVALRCDPISGHVSLYWYRQALGQGPEFLTYFNYEAQQDKSGLPNDRFSAERPEGSISTLTIQRTEQRDSAMYRCASSLVAGNYEQYFGPGTRLTVT.

The sample holds a few counts of this clone. V gene TRBV9 combines with J gene TRBJ2-4; D might be TRBD2 (5 bases). Germline values: CDR1 SGDLS, CDR2 YYNGEE. Trimming pared 6 bases from V and 8 bases from J, leaving 12 bases between. The CDR3 contains 12 residues. The CDR3 region is CASNSGEDIQYF. In DNA form, the CDR3 reads TGTGCCAGCAACTCCGGGGAAGACATTCAGTACTTC. Based on the CDR3 plus reference TRBV9 and TRBJ2-4, the full variable domain is DSGVTQTPKHLITATGQRVTLRCSPRSGDLSVYWYQQSLDQGLQFLIQYYNGEERAKGNILERFSAQQFPDLHSELNLSSLELGDSALYFCASNSGEDIQYFGAGTRLSVL.